The clone carrying this T cell receptor beta chain was seen just once. The PCR was carried out with 60 Vbeta primers and 13 Jbeta primers. The data were produced by immunoSEQ multiplex PCR, yet TCRdb's version contains in-frame clones alone and is incomplete. The sample lists about 100,000 clones; approximately 68% were seen once. This sample stems from a study of cytomegalovirus exposure and HLA in healthy donors. Per germline, CDR1 LGHNA and CDR2 YSLEER. The CDR3 covers 15 residues. V dropped 0 bases and J dropped 4 bases, with 10 bases sitting between them. The rearrangement uses TRBV4-3 and TRBJ1-5; no firm D call. Sequenced material: PBMCs. The source is a woman under 30 in good health and CMV-seropositive. The CDR3 nucleotides are TGCGCCAGCAGCCAAGATGGAAACGGGAATCAGCCCCAGCATTTT. It translates to CASSQDGNGNQPQHF.